These 30 T cell receptor beta chains were sequenced from one sample in a study of blood T cell repertoires in COVID-19. Repertoires were generated with immunoSEQ multiplex PCR, while TCRdb's copy carries only in-frame clones and drops some. Of 80,000 to 90,000 clones in the sample, around four fifths were seen once. The sequencing input was peripheral blood. These receptors came from a man between 65 and 79 years old with acute or convalescent COVID-19.

The rearrangement joins TRBV19 to TRBJ1-1; 8 nucleotides align to TRBD1. V gave up 8 bases and J gave up 6 bases; unmatched junction bases: 8. The CDR3 covers 13 residues. CDR1 and CDR2 from the germline V gene are LNHDA and SQIVND (reference sequence). As DNA, the CDR3 is TGTGCCAGTTGTGACAGGGGTCCATCTGAAGCTTTCTTT. Residues: CASCDRGPSEAFF.

This chain joins TRBV21-1 and TRBJ1-5. TRBV21-1 is described as a pseudogene. The CDR3 loop spans 16 amino acids. The DNA for the CDR3 is TGTGCCAGCAGCCCGCCGCCGGGAATGGGCAATCAGCCCCAGCATTTT. Protein product: CASSPPPGMGNQPQHF.

In this sample, this clone turned up once. The genes are TRBV7-3 and TRBJ2-2, with 9 nucleotides matching TRBD2. This CDR3 region has 15 residues. Trimming cost V 2 bases and J 4 bases; bases outside gene matches: 2. In germline, CDR1 is SGHTA, CDR2 FQGTGA. CDR3 amino acids: CASSLFSGGTGELFF. The CDR3 nucleotides are TGTGCCAGCAGCTTATTTAGCGGGGGCACCGGGGAGCTGTTTTTT.

The chain employs TRBV2 and TRBJ2-2; TRBD2 is a possible D gene (6 bases). Germline CDR1 SNHLY, CDR2 FYNNEI. The CDR3 spans 16 residues. Trimming took off 1 base at V and 0 bases at J, with 9 bases between the two ends. CDR3 bases: TGTGCCAGCAGTGAAGTACTAGCCGCGAACACCGGGGAGCTGTTTTTT. It translates to CASSEVLAANTGELFF.

The chain links TRBV5-4 to TRBJ1-1, with TRBD1 identical over 9 bases. Germline V CDR1 and CDR2: SGHNT, YYREEE (reference sequence). The CDR3 is 16 residues long. The ends lost 4 bases at V and 5 bases at J; junction bases unmatched: 12. This chain's CDR3 is CASSPGQGPGGTEAFF. The CDR3 coding sequence is TGTGCCAGCAGCCCGGGACAGGGCCCCGGGGGGACTGAAGCTTTCTTT.

The rearrangement joins TRBV3-1 (or the pseudogene TRBV3-2) to TRBJ1-2; D gene ambiguous. Germline V gene lookup returns CDR1 LGHDT and CDR2 YNNKEL (reference sequence). This CDR3 region has 15 residues. V was clipped by 2 bases and J by 9 bases, with 19 bases between them. DNA of the CDR3: TGTGCCAGCAGCCAACGAAGATACGACTCGGGTCGCTACACCTTC. The encoded protein is CASSQRRYDSGRYTF.

The chain combines TRBV2 with TRBJ2-2; D perhaps matches TRBD2 (5 bases). Trimming pared 9 bases from V and 4 bases from J, leaving 12 bases between. From germline, CDR1 is SNHLY and CDR2 FYNNEI. The CDR3 spans 13 residues. The CDR3 DNA reads TGTGCCAGTTCAAGGACTTTCACCGGGGAGCTGTTTTTT. This sequence encodes CASSRTFTGELFF.

V is TRBV3-1 (or the pseudogene TRBV3-2) and J is TRBJ2-2; 9 bases match TRBD1. Trimming took 4 bases from V and 4 from J; bases not matched to a gene: 7. The CDR3 sequence is 16 residues long. Per germline, CDR1 LGHDT and CDR2 YNNKEL (reference sequence). The CDR3 nucleotides read TGTGCCAGCAGCCTGGGACAGGGACGGGGCACCGGGGAGCTGTTTTTT. It codes for CASSLGQGRGTGELFF.

V is TRBV4-1 and J is TRBJ1-2, with D possibly matching TRBD1 (6 bases). The CDR3 loop spans 16 amino acids. V was trimmed by 3 bases and J by 4 bases, leaving 18 bases between them. The germline V gene has CDR1 MGHRA and CDR2 YSYEKL. Here the CDR3 DNA reads TGCGCCAGCAGCCATACAGGGTCTGGCCCTGGCTATGGCTACACCTTC. It is translated as CASSHTGSGPGYGYTF.

V gene TRBV10-3 combines with J gene TRBJ2-3, with 10 bases that match TRBD2. The CDR3 extends over 20 amino acids. The V gene's germline CDR1 is ENHRY and CDR2 SYGVKD. The junction had 16 bases not matched to a gene; V was cut back by 0 bases and J by 4 bases. The CDR3 nucleotides read TGTGCCATCAGTGAGTCTTTAACCGGCATTAGCGGGGGGCCACCAGATACGCAGTATTTT. Residues: CAISESLTGISGGPPDTQYF.

This clone appeared a few times. This chain connects TRBV27 to TRBJ1-6, with D perhaps matching TRBD1 (6 bases). V was clipped by 5 bases and J by 5 bases, with 19 bases between them. Germline V CDR1 and CDR2: MNHEY, SMNVEV (reference sequence). The CDR3 runs 17 residues. In DNA form, the CDR3 reads TGTGCCAGCAGTCCACACCTACAGGGTGCAAATAATTCACCCCTCCACTTT. Protein sequence: CASSPHLQGANNSPLHF.

This sequence joins TRBV2 and TRBJ2-1; D is perhaps TRBD1 (6 bases). The CDR3 covers 12 residues. V shed 4 bases and J shed 6 bases, with 7 bases lying between them. Germline values: CDR1 SNHLY, CDR2 FYNNEI. Here the CDR3 DNA reads TGTGCCAGCAGTGGGGACACCAATGAGCAGTTCTTC. Translating it yields CASSGDTNEQFF.

The V call is TRBV4-1, the J call TRBJ2-3, with TRBD1 matching 7 bases. Germline V lookup: CDR1 MGHRA, CDR2 YSYEKL. V shed 2 bases, J shed 6 bases, and the junction held 8 bases outside the gene matches. The CDR3 is made up of 15 amino acids. The DNA for the CDR3 is TGCGCCAGCAGCCAACGGCGGACAGGTGTTGATACGCAGTATTTT. Translating gives CASSQRRTGVDTQYF.

The chain uses TRBV18 and TRBJ2-1; D perhaps matches TRBD1 (5 bases). This CDR3 comprises 13 residues. Per germline, CDR1 KGHSH and CDR2 LQKENI. Trimming took 2 bases from V and 7 from J, leaving 9 bases between them. CDR3 protein: CASSPLAGNEQFF. DNA for the CDR3: TGTGCCAGCTCACCATTGGCAGGGAATGAGCAGTTCTTC.

In DNA form, the CDR3 reads TGCGCCAGCCGCCGGACTAGGCCTAGCACAGATACGCAGTATTTT. Its protein product is CASRRTRPSTDTQYF. The rearrangement uses TRBV5-1 and TRBJ2-3, with TRBD2 matching over 7 bases. V was clipped by 7 bases and J by 0 bases; unmatched bases: 8. Per germline, CDR1 SGHRS and CDR2 YFSETQ. The CDR3 contains 15 residues.

This clone was seen a handful of times. This sequence joins TRBV29-1 and TRBJ1-2; 8 nucleotides match TRBD1. The CDR3 is 16 residues long. V shed 7 bases and J 8 bases; nucleotides not matched to a gene: 21. Germline V gene data show CDR1 as SQVTM and CDR2 as ANQGSEA. CDR3 bases: TGCAGCGGGGAACTCGGACAGGGCAATGGGGGTCAGGGCTACACCTTC. Amino acid sequence: CSGELGQGNGGQGYTF.

This chain links TRBV28 with TRBJ1-5; possible D gene TRBD1, 6 bases. The CDR3 sequence is 16 residues long. The V gene lost 5 bases and the J gene lost 4 bases, with 18 bases spanning the gap. Per germline, CDR1 MDHEN and CDR2 SYDVKM. CDR3 sequence reads: CASSETTGESNQPQHF. The CDR3 DNA sequence: TGTGCCAGCAGTGAAACGACAGGAGAGAGTAATCAGCCCCAGCATTTT.

The chain couples TRBV4-1 to TRBJ1-4; 10 bases are shared with TRBD1. The CDR3 runs 15 residues. The germline V gene encodes CDR1 MGHRA and CDR2 YSYEKL. The trim removed 6 bases at V and 5 bases at J, leaving 6 bases unmatched. The CDR3 loop reads CASSRPGQGNEKLFF. The CDR3 DNA follows: TGCGCCAGCAGTCGTCCGGGACAGGGGAATGAAAAACTGTTTTTT.

The chain joins TRBV6-5 to TRBJ1-1; possible D gene TRBD1, 5 bases. The CDR3 runs 14 residues. Trimming stripped 4 bases from V and 0 bases from J, with 9 bases between. Germline CDR1 is MNHEY and CDR2 is SVGAGI. CDR3: CASSSRVLNTEAFF. CDR3 bases: TGTGCCAGCAGTTCCAGGGTTCTGAACACTGAAGCTTTCTTT.

J is TRBJ1-2 and V is TRBV10-3; tentative D call: TRBD1 (5 bases). Germline V gene sequence: CDR1 ENHRY, CDR2 SYGVKD. Trimming removed 0 bases from V and 2 bases from J, with 13 bases in between. CDR3 length equals 16 residues. Written as DNA, the CDR3 is TGTGCCATCAGTGAGTCCCCCCCAAAGGGGAACTATGGCTACACCTTC. It translates to CAISESPPKGNYGYTF.

The V and J genes are TRBV19 and TRBJ2-4; 9 nucleotides align to TRBD2. This CDR3 has 16 amino acids. V gave up 3 bases and J gave up 7 bases; unmatched junction bases: 10. Germline-derived CDR1 and CDR2 are LNHDA and SQIVND (reference sequence). The CDR3 loop reads CASSIPQRGAGNIQYF. DNA for the CDR3: TGTGCCAGTAGTATTCCCCAGCGGGGGGCGGGGAACATTCAGTACTTC.

The V call is TRBV2, the J call TRBJ1-5; TRBD1 is a possible D gene (6 bases). The V end was cut by 5 bases, the J end by 0 bases, with 11 bases between. This CDR3 has 15 amino acids. In germline, CDR1 is SNHLY, CDR2 FYNNEI. CDR3 in amino acids: CASSPGTHSNQPQHF. CDR3 nucleotides: TGTGCCAGCAGTCCGGGGACACATAGCAATCAGCCCCAGCATTTT.

This sequence joins TRBV4-1 and TRBJ1-5; TRBD1 matches 10 bases. The CDR3 consists of 17 residues. J gave up 6 bases and V 3 bases, and 11 bases lay outside the gene matches. Germline V gives CDR1 MGHRA, CDR2 YSYEKL. Here the CDR3 DNA reads TGCGCCAGCAGCCATTCTTCCGGGACAGGGGCGGGTCAGCCCCAGCATTTT. Its translation: CASSHSSGTGAGQPQHF.

The chain has TRBV6-5 and TRBJ1-2; D remains ambiguous. Germline values: CDR1 MNHEY, CDR2 SVGAGI. There are 13 residues in the CDR3. V gave up 2 bases and J gave up 8 bases, with 12 bases separating them. The CDR3 here is CASSYGIKEGYTF. DNA for the CDR3: TGTGCCAGCAGTTACGGTATAAAGGAGGGCTACACCTTC.

V usage is TRBV19 and J usage is TRBJ1-6; D not resolved. Per germline, CDR1 LNHDA and CDR2 SQIVND (reference sequence). Trimming cost V 4 bases and J 10 bases, with 11 bases left between them. The CDR3 spans 13 residues. DNA of the CDR3: TGTGCCAGTAGTACCCCGGCAGGATCACCCCTCCACTTT. Its protein is CASSTPAGSPLHF.

V is TRBV7-9 and J is TRBJ1-6, with D tentatively TRBD1 (5 bases). The CDR3 length is 15 residues. From germline, CDR1 is SEHNR and CDR2 FQNEAQ (reference sequence). V lost 4 bases to trimming and J lost 9 bases, with 16 bases between them. The CDR3 nucleotides read TGTGCCAGCAGCTACCCGCAGGGTCAGGCTTCACCCCTCCACTTT. This translates into CASSYPQGQASPLHF.

This clone occurred once. The chain carries TRBV9 and TRBJ2-5; 9 nucleotides match TRBD2. The CDR3 is made up of 16 amino acids. The V segment lost 0 bases and the J segment 5 bases; nucleotides outside the gene matches: 8. Per the germline V gene, CDR1 is SGDLS and CDR2 is YYNGEE. Written as DNA, the CDR3 is TGTGCCAGCAGCGTAGGCGGGGGGGCGCTGTGGGAGACCCAGTACTTC. Amino acids: CASSVGGGALWETQYF.

The J gene is TRBJ2-3, the V gene TRBV11-2; no clear D gene. The V gene lost 3 bases and the J gene lost 6 bases, with 10 bases spanning the gap. The CDR3 is made up of 13 amino acids. Germline loops: CDR1 SGHAT, CDR2 FQNNGV. The CDR3 region has the DNA TGTGCCAGCAGCTTTCCCAGGCCTGATACGCAGTATTTT. Its translation: CASSFPRPDTQYF.

V is TRBV5-8 and J is TRBJ1-1, with D uncertain. The CDR3 loop spans 15 amino acids. Germline assignment: CDR1 SGHTS and CDR2 YDEGEE. V lost 0 bases and J 5 bases, leaving 14 bases between the germline ends. CDR3 loop: CASSLGLAPGTEAFF. The CDR3 DNA follows: TGTGCCAGCAGCTTGGGCTTGGCCCCGGGGACTGAAGCTTTCTTT.

The chain couples TRBV4-2 to TRBJ2-3; 8 bases match TRBD1. Germline V gives CDR1 LGHNA, CDR2 YNFKEQ. The CDR3 consists of 16 residues. V was clipped by 2 bases and J by 4 bases; unmatched bases: 8. CDR3 amino acids: CASSQKDRGLADTQYF. Written as DNA, the CDR3 is TGTGCCAGCAGCCAAAAAGACAGGGGTTTAGCAGATACGCAGTATTTT.